Sequencing of this TCR beta chain was carried out in a study of beta chain features in type 1 diabetes. Notes on this clone: The same CDR3 also results from other DNA sequences found in this sample.

Sequenced material consisted of expressed TCRB transcripts (all of the isolated RNA was reverse transcribed). Some clones are missing from TCRdb's copy, which holds only in-frame ones; the method was immunoSEQ multiplex PCR. The profile shows 350,000 to 400,000 clones, around 16% of them singletons. V lost 4 bases and J 2 bases, leaving 3 bases between the germline ends. CDR3 length: 12 residues. Germline CDR1 reads SGHRS; CDR2 reads YFSETQ. The sequenced material came from naive CD4+ T cells from blood. This chain uses TRBV5-1 with TRBJ2-2; D is ambiguous. The source of this sequence is a young woman in good health. The CDR3 region is CASSLNTGELFF. As DNA, the CDR3 is TGCGCCAGCAGCCTTAACACCGGGGAGCTGTTTTTT.